The clone carrying this T cell receptor (beta chain) has at least ten counts. What it binds is unknown. This entry belongs to a study of T cells in Graves' hyperthyroidism and ophthalmopathy. On the study more broadly: Before any treatment, at initial diagnosis, peripheral blood was collected. Points from the study as a whole: Blood also contained most expanded thyroid clonotypes above 0.001.

CDR1 is MNHNS, CDR2 SASEGT, per germline. This CDR3 contains 14 residues. Trimming removed 7 bases from V and 2 bases from J, with 14 bases in between. Using RNA transcripts as the source, TCR beta CDR3 regions were amplified. When the TCR CDR3 underwent first-round RT-PCR, the HTBI primer set was used. TCRdb independently ran MiXCR on the multiplex PCR reads; one entry per CDR3 protein. The sample lists more than 600,000 distinct CDR3 sequences; 15% to 20% were seen once. Subjects aged 18 to 65 presented with newly diagnosed hyperthyroidism of less than 2 months' duration. V is TRBV6-1 and J is TRBJ2-5; D is perhaps TRBD2 (6 bases). The sequencing input was blood. The receptor was isolated from a man between 18 and 29 years old with Graves' hyperthyroidism. Here the CDR3 DNA reads TGTGCCAGCATCCCGACTAGACTTCAAGAGACCCAGTACTTC. Residues: CASIPTRLQETQYF.